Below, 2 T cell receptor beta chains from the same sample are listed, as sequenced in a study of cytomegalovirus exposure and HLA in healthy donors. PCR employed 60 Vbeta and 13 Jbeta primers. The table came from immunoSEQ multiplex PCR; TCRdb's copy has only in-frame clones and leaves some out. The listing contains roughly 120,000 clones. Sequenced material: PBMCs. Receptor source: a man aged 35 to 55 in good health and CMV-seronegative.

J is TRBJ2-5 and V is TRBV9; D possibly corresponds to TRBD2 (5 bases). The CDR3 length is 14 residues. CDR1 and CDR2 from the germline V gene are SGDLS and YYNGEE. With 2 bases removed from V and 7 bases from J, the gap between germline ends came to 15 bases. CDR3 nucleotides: TGTGCCAGCAGCGTCGAGGCCGCCCGGGGGACCCAGTACTTC. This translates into CASSVEAARGTQYF. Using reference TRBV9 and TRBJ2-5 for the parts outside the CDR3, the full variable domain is DSGVTQTPKHLITATGQRVTLRCSPRSGDLSVYWYQQSLDQGLQFLIQYYNGEERAKGNILERFSAQQFPDLHSELNLSSLELGDSALYFCASSVEAARGTQYFGPGTRLLVL.

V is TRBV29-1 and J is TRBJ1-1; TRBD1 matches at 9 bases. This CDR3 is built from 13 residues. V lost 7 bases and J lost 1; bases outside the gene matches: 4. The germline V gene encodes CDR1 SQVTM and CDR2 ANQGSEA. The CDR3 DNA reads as TGCAGCGCCAGACAGGGGGGGAACACTGAAGCTTTCTTT. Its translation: CSARQGGNTEAFF.